This T cell receptor beta chain was retrieved from a study of neurological immune-mediated disorders. TCRdb passed the 5' RACE reads through MiXCR, listing each CDR3 protein once. This table has tens of thousands of distinct CDR3 sequences, about 6% appearing once. Germline V CDR1 and CDR2: DFQATT, SNEGSKA (reference sequence). This CDR3 is built from 16 residues. The germline V and J ends were trimmed by 1 base and 4 bases, with 16 bases remaining between them. This clonotype was seen many times. Source material: CD4+ T cells from blood. This clonotype was obtained from a middle-aged woman in good health. This sequence joins TRBV20-1 and TRBJ1-4; weak D call: TRBD1 (6 bases). In DNA, the CDR3 is TGCAGTGCTAGAGGATTGGAGGGGGTCCTTAATGAAAAACTGTTTTTT. Translating it yields CSARGLEGVLNEKLFF.